Listed below are T cell receptor beta chains from one sample, sequenced in a study of preoperative IRX-2 immunotherapy in early breast cancer. Repertoires were generated with immunoSEQ multiplex PCR, while TCRdb's copy carries only in-frame clones and drops some. The sample has around 38,000 clones, roughly 80% seen once. The sample was tumor tissue, taken after IRX-2 immunotherapy. The receptors derive from a human donor with breast cancer. Both conserved end residues are part of each CDR3. D genes are given only for firm matches. The size entry is marked missing in some rows and otherwise reads once, few, many or a size class.

TRBV6-8	TRBJ1-5	NA	NA	CASSAHGENSNQPQHF	TGTGCCAGCAGTGCCCACGGAGAGAATAGCAATCAGCCCCAGCATTTT
TRBV6-7	TRBJ1-2	NA	NA	CASSTSNYGYTF	TGTGCCAGCTCGACCTCTAACTATGGCTACACCTTC
TRBV14	TRBJ2-5	NA	NA	CASSQLGQETQYF	TGTGCCAGCAGCCAGCTAGGGCAAGAGACCCAGTACTTC
TRBV19	TRBJ1-1	NA	NA	CASSWGGRMNTEAFF	TGTGCCAGTAGCTGGGGGGGACGGATGAACACTGAAGCTTTCTTT
TRBV7-1	TRBJ1-4	NA	NA	CASSLRNGEKLFF	TGTGCCAGCAGCCTACGGAATGGCGAAAAACTGTTTTTT
TRBV11-3	TRBJ2-3	NA	TRBD2	CASSLEVGTSSHTQYF	TGTGCCAGCAGCTTGGAGGTCGGGACTAGTTCACATACGCAGTATTTT
TRBV5-1	TRBJ1-2	NA	NA	CASSLNQGDYGYTF	TGCGCCAGCAGCTTGAATCAGGGTGACTATGGCTACACCTTC
TRBV28	TRBJ1-2	NA	NA	CASTRDRSNYGYTF	TGTGCCAGCACCAGAGACAGGTCTAACTATGGCTACACCTTC
TRBV10-2	TRBJ2-7	NA	TRBD1	CASLRQGSSYEQYF	TGCGCCAGCCTCAGACAGGGATCTTCCTACGAGCAGTACTTC
TRBV6-8	TRBJ1-5	NA	NA	CASNTRGLVSNQPQHF	TGTGCCAGCAATACACGGGGGCTAGTGAGCAATCAGCCCCAGCATTTT
TRBV11-3	TRBJ1-5	NA	NA	CASSQAAESNQPQHF	TGTGCCAGCAGCCAAGCGGCAGAGAGCAATCAGCCCCAGCATTTT
TRBV28	TRBJ2-4	once	TRBD2	CASSTRWEGSSDIQYF	TGTGCCAGCAGTACCCGGTGGGAGGGATCCAGCGACATTCAGTACTTC
TRBV6-8	TRBJ1-2	NA	NA	CASSYRETNYGYTF	TGTGCCAGCAGTTATAGGGAAACTAACTATGGCTACACCTTC
TRBV4-1	TRBJ2-7	NA	TRBD2	CASSQAIAGYAYEQYF	TGCGCCAGCAGCCAAGCAATAGCGGGGTATGCCTACGAGCAGTACTTC
TRBV23-1	TRBJ2-1	NA	TRBD2	CASSHGTSSTLYNEQFF	TGCGCCAGCAGCCACGGGACTAGCTCGACCCTTTACAATGAGCAGTTCTTC
TRBV14	TRBJ1-1	NA	NA	CASSRTGGYYTNTEAFF	TGTGCCAGCAGCCGGACCGGGGGCTACTATACGAACACTGAAGCTTTCTTT
TRBV18	TRBJ1-4	NA	NA	CASSPGAATNEKLFF	TGTGCCAGCTCACCAGGCGCAGCAACTAATGAAAAACTGTTTTTT
TRBV6-8	TRBJ2-5	NA	NA	CASSPGGMETQYF	TGTGCCAGCAGCCCAGGGGGGATGGAGACCCAGTACTTC
TRBV18	TRBJ2-7	NA	TRBD1	CASSPGTGMGEQYF	TGTGCCAGCTCACCTGGGACAGGGATGGGCGAGCAGTACTTC
TRBV5-1	TRBJ2-3	NA	NA	CASSFGQYETSTDTQYF	TGCGCCAGCAGCTTCGGACAGTACGAGACTAGCACAGATACGCAGTATTTT
TRBV6-8	TRBJ1-2	few	TRBD1	CASSYMDRVASYTF	TGTGCCAGCAGTTACATGGACAGGGTTGCAAGCTACACCTTC
TRBV28	TRBJ2-3	few	NA	CASSGVEDTQYF	TGTGCCAGCAGTGGAGTGGAGGATACGCAGTATTTT
TRBV6-8	TRBJ1-3	NA	NA	CASSKTLSGNTIYF	TGTGCCAGCAGTAAGACTCTCTCTGGAAACACCATATATTTT
TRBV28	TRBJ2-1	NA	TRBD1	CASSQPGQSYNEQFF	TGTGCCAGCAGCCAACCGGGACAGTCCTATAATGAGCAGTTCTTC
TRBV25-1	TRBJ2-7	NA	TRBD1	CASTEGTGRNEQYF	TGTGCCAGCACCGAAGGGACAGGTCGGAACGAGCAGTACTTC
TRBV28	TRBJ2-3	NA	TRBD2	CASSLRASGMVGTQYF	TGTGCCAGCAGCTTACGTGCTAGCGGGATGGTTGGTACGCAGTATTTT
TRBV10-3	TRBJ1-5	NA	NA	CAISELENQPQHF	TGTGCCATCAGTGAGTTGGAGAATCAGCCCCAGCATTTT
TRBV6-8	TRBJ1-5	NA	TRBD1	CASSVSAGGHYSNQPQHF	TGTGCCAGCAGTGTAAGCGCAGGGGGCCACTATAGCAATCAGCCCCAGCATTTT
TRBV6-1	TRBJ1-3	NA	TRBD1	CASSEAGTGSGNTIYF	TGTGCCAGCAGTGAAGCGGGGACAGGGTCTGGAAACACCATATATTTT
TRBV12-5	TRBJ1-3	NA	NA	CASGSGPGNTIYF	TGTGCTAGTGGTTCCGGTCCTGGAAACACCATATATTTT
TRBV12-5	TRBJ2-5	NA	TRBD1	CASGLVQGTGQETQYF	TGTGCTAGTGGTTTGGTACAGGGGACGGGGCAAGAGACCCAGTACTTC
TRBV11-3	TRBJ1-1	medium-sized	TRBD1	CASSRTGEDTEAFF	TGTGCCAGCAGCCGAACAGGGGAGGACACTGAAGCTTTCTTT
TRBV30	TRBJ1-2	once	TRBD1	CAWSFRGGLYGYTF	TGTGCCTGGAGTTTTAGAGGGGGCCTGTATGGCTACACCTTC
TRBV6-7	TRBJ2-3	NA	TRBD2	CAKLAGTTDTQYF	TGTGCCAAGCTAGCGGGAACGACAGATACGCAGTATTTT
TRBV6-8	TRBJ1-5	NA	TRBD1	CASSYTPGQGAQPQHF	TGTGCCAGCAGTTACACACCGGGACAGGGAGCTCAGCCCCAGCATTTT
TRBV6-8	TRBJ2-5	NA	TRBD1	CASSFIGQGVQETQYF	TGTGCCAGCAGTTTCATCGGACAGGGCGTACAAGAGACCCAGTACTTC
TRBV5-1	TRBJ2-3	NA	TRBD2	CASSLGGLPTDTQYF	TGCGCCAGCAGCTTGGGGGGACTACCCACAGATACGCAGTATTTT
TRBV7-4	TRBJ1-1	NA	NA	CASSSEKNTEAFF	TGTGCCAGCAGCTCTGAGAAGAACACTGAAGCTTTCTTT
TRBV11-3	TRBJ2-5	NA	TRBD2	CASSQGAQGLAGVGETQYF	TGTGCCAGCAGCCAAGGAGCCCAGGGACTAGCGGGGGTAGGAGAGACCCAGTACTTC
TRBV19	TRBJ2-7	NA	NA	CASSIAARAGEIDEQYF	TGTGCCAGTAGTATAGCGGCGAGGGCAGGGGAGATTGACGAGCAGTACTTC
TRBV27	TRBJ2-3	NA	NA	CASSPGPMTDTQYF	TGTGCCAGCAGTCCAGGCCCGATGACAGATACGCAGTATTTT
TRBV6-8	TRBJ2-5	NA	TRBD1	CATMDRGGETQYF	TGTGCCACAATGGACAGGGGAGGGGAGACCCAGTACTTC
TRBV5-8	TRBJ2-3	NA	NA	CASSLDGTDTQYF	TGTGCCAGCAGCTTAGACGGCACAGATACGCAGTATTTT
TRBV7-8	TRBJ2-2	NA	TRBD1	CASTSGQTGNTGELFF	TGTGCCAGCACCTCAGGCCAGACAGGGAATACCGGGGAGCTGTTTTTT
TRBV18	TRBJ1-2	NA	NA	CASSNGGLPLGYTF	TGTGCCAGCTCCAATGGGGGACTACCTTTGGGCTACACCTTC
TRBV19	TRBJ2-7	NA	TRBD1	CASSIAGTGSYEQYF	TGTGCCAGTAGTATAGCCGGGACAGGGTCCTACGAGCAGTACTTC
TRBV6-7	TRBJ2-5	NA	TRBD2	CASSEGLAGTETQYF	TGTGCCAGCAGTGAAGGTCTAGCGGGAACAGAGACCCAGTACTTC
TRBV10-1	TRBJ2-1	NA	TRBD2	CASRPGLAGGPYLYNEQFF	TGCGCCAGTCGGCCGGGACTAGCGGGAGGGCCTTATTTATACAATGAGCAGTTCTTC
TRBV6-8	TRBJ2-7	NA	TRBD2	CASSYSTQTSGTSYEQYF	TGTGCCAGCAGTTACTCTACCCAGACTAGCGGGACCTCCTACGAGCAGTACTTC
TRBV19	TRBJ1-3	NA	NA	CASSMGLVSGNTIYF	TGTGCCAGTAGTATGGGCCTCGTCTCTGGAAACACCATATATTTT
TRBV30	TRBJ1-1	NA	NA	CASPTMGTEAFF	TGTGCCTCTCCCACTATGGGCACTGAAGCTTTCTTT
TRBV29-1	TRBJ2-7	NA	TRBD2	CSVENPGLAGAEQYF	TGCAGCGTTGAAAACCCGGGACTAGCGGGAGCCGAGCAGTACTTC
TRBV19	TRBJ2-3	NA	NA	CASSIAGTASTDTQYF	TGTGCCAGTAGTATCGCGGGGACGGCTAGCACAGATACGCAGTATTTT
TRBV6-8	TRBJ2-7	few	NA	CASTERVYEQYF	TGTGCCAGCACGGAGCGGGTTTACGAGCAGTACTTC
TRBV5-1	TRBJ2-3	NA	NA	CASSQGPEADTQYF	TGCGCCAGCAGCCAAGGACCGGAGGCAGATACGCAGTATTTT
TRBV30	TRBJ1-1	once	TRBD1	CAWDRGPGTEAFF	TGTGCCTGGGACAGGGGGCCGGGGACTGAAGCTTTCTTT
TRBV7-7	TRBJ1-3	NA	NA	CASSLDSYSGNTIYF	TGTGCCAGCAGCTTGGACAGCTACTCTGGAAACACCATATATTTT
TRBV11-3	TRBJ2-5	few	TRBD2	CASSLEGLAGDRRETQYF	TGTGCCAGCAGCTTAGAGGGACTAGCGGGTGACAGAAGGGAGACCCAGTACTTC
TRBV9	TRBJ1-6	few	TRBD1	CASSERQGPNSPLHF	TGTGCCAGCAGTGAACGACAGGGGCCAAATTCACCCCTCCACTTT
TRBV6-4	TRBJ2-5	NA	NA	CAISEPRQGETQYF	TGTGCCATCAGTGAGCCGAGGCAGGGGGAGACCCAGTACTTC